This T cell receptor (beta chain) came from a study of cytomegalovirus exposure and HLA in healthy donors (TCRdb year 2017). Study-wide context: According to an earlier analysis of 587 of the donors, 150 million to 200 million T cells yielded 117 million unique TCR beta sequences and more than 250 Gb of sequence data. Among about 400 genotyped donors of the cohort, an average of about 220,000 unique TCR beta nucleotide sequences was sequenced per donor, of which about 20% were non-productive. A later analysis re-analyzed previously published TCR beta repertoires from 550 to 700 donors and added high-resolution HLA genotyping to study TCR occurrence patterns. All discovery cohort repertoires had been generated using a single sequencing platform. About 5 DR-DQ haplotypes were handled as single units for association and clustering, since linkage in the cohort was strong. Donor age, sex, ethnicity and CMV serostatus were compiled together with the repertoire data. To predict cytomegalovirus infection status, the study combined high-throughput TCR immunosequencing, statistical association of individual TCRs with disease status, and machine learning. A separate validation cohort of 100 to 150 different subjects was used in addition to the 666-subject first cohort. Among the approximately 430 genotyped donors, approximately 76% belonged to the genetic ancestry cluster associated with self-reported Caucasian donors. In the later analysis, no new phenotypic data were used to find candidate immune exposures; instead, reliance was placed on TCR beta sequences and their occurrence across donors. Genome-wide SNP genotypes for about 65% of the 666 donors were used in a later genetic analysis, which treated that subset as a discovery cohort. HLA typing included class I and class II loci at four-digit resolution. An early release covering 550 to 650 HLA-typed donors comprised roughly 300 gigabases of sequencing data and tens of millions of unique TCR sequences. The study aimed to test whether signatures of past pathogen exposure could be identified by cataloging public T cell receptors. The T cell repertoires of 666 subjects were profiled by immunosequencing and related to cytomegalovirus serostatus. The number of typed donors differed by locus: roughly 629-640 for A, B, C, DRB1 and DQB1; 522 for DQA1; around 610 for DPA1; and 400 to 480 for DPB1. In an earlier analysis of over 550 of the donors, high-throughput TCR beta sequencing was used to judge whether each TCR beta V gene segment behaved as functional or pseudogenic. The paper as a whole reports these results and caveats: The study gave a list of some 150 TCR beta chains associated with cytomegalovirus. In an earlier analysis of more than 450 of the donors, most TCR beta V segments were observed in productive rearrangements about 87% or about 30% of the time, broadly matching IMGT annotations. Correlated functional status among segregating V segments might reflect linkage disequilibrium, but an unknown experimental factor could not be ruled out. Sequencing depth was assumed to be roughly uniform across donors in the presence/absence analyses, though that assumption may not hold. In a later genetic analysis, fewer N-insertions in productive TCRs were reported among donors in an Asian-associated ancestry cluster than the roughly 700-donor mean. According to the authors, the approach could potentially be generalized to other disease states and immunological phenotypes. Because counts were too low, more than 15 rarely observed V segments, including chromosome 9 orphons, were excluded from the earlier analysis of some 540 of the donors. Immune exposure information for the cohort was limited to CMV serostatus. V-gene and J-gene trimming of TCR beta chains was associated with a missense DCLRE1C variant in a later genetic analysis, and the association was replicated in an independent cohort. In a later analysis, HLA-associated TCR beta chains showed more clonal expansion and lower generation probabilities than non-associated chains that were equally common. Most CMV-associated TCR beta chains appeared to be HLA-restricted in a later analysis, and the HLA associations seemed to be driven largely by CMV exposure. When HLA alleles, especially DR and DQ, strongly co-occurred, TCR associations were difficult to assign to individual alleles. According to a later analysis, TCR association rates differed among HLA loci, with DRB1 alleles showing the most associated TCRs and HLA-C alleles showing the fewest. A few of the identified cytomegalovirus-associated TCR beta chains were confirmed in vitro to be specific for cytomegalovirus antigens. A cluster of highly shared sequence variants was judged likely to be a technical artifact of the sequencing pipeline. In a later analysis, several top co-occurrence clusters were reported to appear linked to parvovirus B19, influenza, CMV and Epstein-Barr virus. Because the 87-base-pair reads could not distinguish some IMGT-functional V segments, including TRBV6-2 and TRBV6-3, those segments were excluded. Because HLA typing was missing for some donors at each locus, association tests included only the typed subset. Across donors, most TCR sequences were observed very rarely, whereas some public TCRs were present in many individuals. A further reported finding was that TCR beta sequences accurately predicted the HLA-A and HLA-B alleles for most subjects in the first cohort. A later analysis associated 15,000 to 20,000 TCR beta sequences with specific HLA alleles at a false discovery rate of 0.05. Only TCR beta chains were sequenced in this cohort, and the absence of alpha or paired-chain data limited detectable features. Cytomegalovirus status was reported to be diagnosed by the classifier with high specificity and sensitivity in both the original and validation cohorts.

As regards this clone: There is no known antigen for this receptor.

Library preparation employed the immunoSEQ multiplex PCR assay. For the multiplex PCR, a mixture combining 60 forward primers for TCR Vbeta segments and 13 reverse primers for TCR Jbeta segments was used. A multiplex PCR assay on genomic DNA amplified the CDR3 region of rearranged TCR beta genes. The Illumina HiSeq System was used to sequence the amplified TCR beta libraries as 87-base-pair reads. The authors' pipeline ran thus. A later analysis tallied some 79 million unique TCR beta chains across the approximately 670 repertoires, and about 10 million of those chains were shared by two or more donors. Raw reads were error-corrected and collapsed into unique sequences with a nearest-neighbor algorithm that merged closely related sequences to remove PCR and sequencing errors. V, D and J gene segments were assigned by aligning CDR3 sequences to IMGT reference sequences. For a sequence to be retained, a match of at least six nucleotides was required to both a V gene segment and a J gene segment. A rearrangement was called productive if the CDR3 had no stop codons and remained in frame with V and J, and every other rearrangement was called non-productive. Following IMGT convention, CDR3 was defined as the stretch from the second conserved V-encoded cysteine up to the conserved J-encoded phenylalanine. The earlier analysis of about 530 of the donors excluded any sequence lacking an unambiguous match to a single V gene segment. An earlier analysis of over 450 of the donors classified V segments as functional when productive rearrangements were above 56.7% and as segregating when the standard deviation between donors was above 5%. To diagnose cytomegalovirus status from the catalog of TCR beta chain sequences, a statistical classification framework was built. In a later analysis, V and J genes were assigned by comparing TCR nucleotide sequences against IMGT/GENE-DB human TR gene sequences. A later analysis assigned CDR3 sequences and most-parsimonious VDJ recombination scenarios with the TCRdist pipeline. In a later analysis, every TCR beta chain was defined by the combination of its CDR3 amino acid sequence and its V-gene family, and reads without a unique V-gene family were dropped. A later analysis removed 592 highly shared, low-generation-probability nucleotide sequences to deal with suspected cross-contamination and a sequencing artifact. In a later analysis, a clonal expansion index was calculated for each public chain from normalized within-repertoire ranks of inferred template counts. In a later analysis, generation probabilities were computed using a VDJ recombination model fitted to out-of-frame rearrangements, and the results were checked against IGoR. In a later analysis, TCR-TCR, TCR-HLA and TCR-CMV co-occurrence was scored with hypergeometric tests, and a repertoire-size bias correction was applied to TCR pairs. A later analysis estimated false discovery rates by permuting HLA or CMV assignments 20 times. In a later analysis, co-occurring TCRs were grouped with DBSCAN, and TCRdist sequence similarity was added when clustering was performed within HLA-allele-positive subsets. Co-occurrence clustering excluded repertoires with fewer than 30,000 or more than 120,000 public chains, plus five with anomalous nucleotide sharing. TCRdb provides this immuneACCESS table in a form limited to in-frame rearrangements. Some clones are lacking; in checked studies, under half of them reflect an unresolved V gene, and why the rest are absent is not known. D and trimming come from the DNA, and the V and J calls and clone size come from that table. The table for this sample lists 100,000 to 150,000 clones. The ten largest clones take up roughly 0.94% of the sample.

The cohort was made up of 500 to 800 healthy bone marrow donors. At the time of sampling, all cohort members were nominally healthy, though unrecorded immune exposures were likely present. The donor was CMV seronegative and belonged to the group of 352 seronegative cohort members. Every donor gave a peripheral blood sample, and the peripheral blood mononuclear cells from that sample were used for TCR beta sequencing. Genomic DNA was extracted from the blood cell samples with the Qiagen DNeasy Blood Extraction Kit. At the junction V is shortened by 5 bases and J by 1 base, with 18 bases in between. As encoded in the germline V gene, CDR1 is SGHVS while CDR2 is FNYEAQ. Taken from cysteine to phenylalanine, the CDR3 has 16 residues. CDR3 DNA is the only sequence kept; it has 48 bases, read in frame from the first base.

Source material: PBMCs. This TCR came from a man between 18 and 35 years old in good health and CMV-seronegative. The chain was built from TRBV7-6 and TRBJ2-7; TRBD1 could be the D gene, as 6 bases match. CDR3 protein: CASSQFIRGGSYEQYF. The DNA reads as follows: TGTGCCAGCAGCCAATTTATCAGGGGCGGTTCCTACGAGCAGTACTTC.